This T cell receptor (beta chain) was captured in a study of blood T cells in healthy people across ages. The second PCR ran about 6 to 11 cycles with a sample-barcoded 5' primer and J-beta primers. One entry per CDR3 protein, called by TCRdb with MiXCR from the 5' RACE reads. The data hold 750,000 to 950,000 distinct CDR3 sequences, with roughly 26% observed a single time. Germline V lookup: CDR1 ENHRY, CDR2 SYGVKD. The CDR3 totals 15 residues. Germline trimming cut 4 bases from V and 2 bases from J; bases unmatched to any gene: 3. The sample was also linked to a second study, of T cells of mothers and their children.

The sequence derives from a boy aged 5-17 years in good health. The specimen sequenced was blood. This chain uses TRBV10-3 with TRBJ2-1, with 9 bases identical to TRBD1. The CDR3 DNA is TGTGCCATCAGTGTACAGGGGGCAACCTACAATGAGCAGTTCTTC. Amino acid sequence: CAISVQGATYNEQFF.